These T cell receptor beta chains were read from a single sample in a study of cytomegalovirus exposure and HLA in healthy donors. Profiled with immunoSEQ multiplex PCR; TCRdb holds only in-frame clones, not every one. The sample records about 180,000 clones, 60% to 80% being singletons. Specimen: PBMCs. These receptors were obtained from a man aged 55-75 years in good health and CMV-seronegative. Each CDR3 is given with its conserved first and last residue. The D gene is left open where the match is weak. A clone size is listed for some rows: how often the clone was seen (once, few, many), or a class if it is expanded.

D,J,length,V,size,CDR3,DNA
.,TRBJ2-7,14,TRBV5-4,.,CASSPGLGVHEQYF,TGTGCCAGCAGCCCAGGACTGGGCGTCCACGAGCAGTACTTC
TRBD2,TRBJ2-7,14,TRBV4-3,.,CASSQELAAYEQYF,TGCGCCAGCAGCCAAGAACTAGCGGCTTACGAGCAGTACTTC
.,TRBJ2-5,17,TRBV7-2,.,CASSSSSGGSAPGTRYF,TGTGCCAGCAGCTCTTCCTCGGGAGGTTCCGCACCGGGGACACGGTACTTC
TRBD1,TRBJ1-2,14,TRBV19,.,CASSKRDRDYGYTF,TGTGCCAGTAGTAAACGGGACAGGGACTATGGCTACACCTTC
.,TRBJ1-6,15,TRBV9,.,CASSVSRGGNSPLHF,TGTGCCAGCAGCGTGTCAAGGGGAGGTAATTCACCCCTCCACTTT
.,TRBJ2-7,15,TRBV11-3,.,CASSRSASRNGEQYF,TGTGCCAGCAGCCGGAGTGCCTCAAGAAATGGGGAGCAGTACTTC
TRBD2,TRBJ2-5,14,TRBV6-5,once,CASSTGLAGGTQYF,TGTGCCAGCAGTACGGGACTAGCGGGGGGGACCCAGTACTTC
.,TRBJ2-5,14,TRBV7-9,.,CASRHNRVGETQYF,TGTGCCAGCAGACACAACAGGGTTGGAGAGACCCAGTACTTC
.,TRBJ2-3,11,TRBV5-4,.,CASSREDTQYF,TGTGCCAGCTCCCGAGAAGATACGCAGTATTTT
.,TRBJ2-7,14,TRBV23-1,.,CASPRGRPFCEQYF,TGCGCCAGCCCCCGGGGGAGACCGTTTTGTGAGCAGTACTTC
TRBD1,TRBJ1-4,20,TRBV4-2,.,CASSQTQGATVATSNEKLFF,TGTGCCAGCAGCCAAACTCAGGGGGCCACTGTGGCAACTTCTAATGAAAAACTGTTTTTT
TRBD1,TRBJ1-5,16,TRBV5-8,.,CASSLHSGTVNQPQNF,TGTGCCAGCAGCTTACATTCCGGGACAGTCAATCAGCCCCAGAATTTT
TRBD2,TRBJ2-7,16,TRBV10-1,.,CASSDFTSGVTYEQYF,TGCGCCAGCAGTGATTTTACTAGCGGGGTAACCTACGAGCAGTACTTC
TRBD1,TRBJ2-7,14,TRBV11-3,.,CASSWTGDSGGQYF,TGTGCCAGCAGCTGGACAGGGGACTCCGGTGGTCAGTACTTC
TRBD1,TRBJ2-3,13,TRBV29-1,.,CSRQDRGTDTQYF,TGCAGCAGACAGGACAGGGGCACAGATACGCAGTATTTT
.,TRBJ2-1,14,TRBV7-2,.,CASSKTTGTDEQFF,TGTGCCAGCAGTAAAACTACAGGGACGGATGAGCAGTTCTTC
TRBD1,TRBJ2-5,14,TRBV12-5,.,CASGLVGGEETQYF,TGTGCTAGTGGTTTGGTAGGGGGCGAAGAGACCCAGTACTTC
TRBD1,TRBJ1-3,14,TRBV29-1,.,CSVGQGSSGNTIYF,TGCAGCGTTGGACAGGGAAGCTCTGGAAACACCATATATTTT
TRBD2,TRBJ2-3,14,TRBV2,.,CASTYGGGTDTQYF,TGTGCCAGCACATACGGGGGGGGCACAGATACGCAGTATTTT
.,TRBJ2-1,13,TRBV5-4,.,CASSLPPNNEQFF,TGTGCCAGCAGCTTGCCCCCAAACAATGAGCAGTTCTTC
TRBD1,TRBJ2-7,14,TRBV5-4,.,CASQGEPHGYEQYF,TGTGCCAGCCAGGGGGAGCCCCACGGGTACGAGCAGTACTTC
TRBD1,TRBJ2-7,15,TRBV6-1,.,CASRQDRGNSYEQYF,TGTGCCAGCAGGCAAGACAGGGGGAACTCCTACGAGCAGTACTTC
TRBD1,TRBJ2-1,16,TRBV10-3,.,CAISDVGQGSYNEQFF,TGTGCCATCAGTGACGTGGGACAGGGGTCCTACAATGAGCAGTTCTTC
.,TRBJ1-1,12,TRBV6-6,.,CASSYRDTEAFF,TGTGCCAGCAGTTACCGGGACACTGAAGCTTTCTTT
TRBD2,TRBJ2-7,15,TRBV9,few,CASSVGPAGTSGQYF,TGTGCCAGCAGCGTAGGCCCAGCGGGAACGAGTGGGCAGTACTTC
TRBD1,TRBJ1-1,21,TRBV18,once,CASSPIGNLGLGQGGNTEAFF,TGTGCCAGCTCACCAATTGGGAATCTTGGGCTGGGACAGGGGGGGAACACTGAAGCTTTCTTT
.,TRBJ2-1,14,TRBV19,few,CASTSGLVGNEQFF,TGTGCCAGTACCTCGGGACTCGTGGGCAATGAGCAGTTCTTC
.,TRBJ2-3,14,TRBV4-2,.,CASSQDLITDTQYF,TGTGCCAGCAGCCAAGATCTTATCACAGATACGCAGTATTTT
TRBD2,TRBJ2-1,16,TRBV9,.,CASSPRTSGSYNEQFF,TGTGCCAGCAGCCCCAGGACTAGCGGTTCCTACAATGAGCAGTTCTTC
.,TRBJ1-4,13,TRBV28,once,CATQTGPNEKLFF,TGTGCCACCCAAACAGGGCCCAATGAAAAACTGTTTTTT
TRBD2,TRBJ2-5,14,TRBV7-9,few,CASSGGLAQETQYF,TGTGCCAGCAGCGGGGGACTAGCTCAAGAGACCCAGTACTTC
TRBD2,TRBJ2-7,15,TRBV7-9,.,CASSLYAGGPDEQYF,TGTGCCAGCAGCTTATATGCGGGAGGGCCCGATGAGCAGTACTTC
TRBD1,TRBJ1-1,15,TRBV27,.,CASSLRGGRGTEAFF,TGTGCCAGCAGTTTAAGAGGGGGCCGGGGCACTGAAGCTTTCTTT